This T cell receptor (beta chain) emerged from a study of cytomegalovirus exposure and HLA in healthy donors. The wider study: Researchers previously reported finding just under 120 million unique TCR beta sequences from roughly 200 million T cells. Across almost 400 genotyped donors, about 86% landed in the Caucasian-associated ancestry cluster. Study-level findings and limits: The study reported that TCR beta sequences accurately predicted HLA-A and HLA-B alleles in most subjects. A later analysis appeared to link common viral pathogens to several of the most significant clusters.

As for this clone: Its antigen is unidentified.

With 60 Vbeta and 13 Jbeta primers, the PCR was carried out. Some clones are missing from TCRdb's copy, which holds only in-frame ones; the method was immunoSEQ multiplex PCR. Found here are more than 95,000 clones; the top ten clones hold 2% to 2.5%. Sequenced: PBMCs. This clonotype was sampled from a man aged 40-50 years in good health and CMV-seronegative.

CDR3 bases: TGCGCCAGCAGCTTAGGGGGACGGAACACTGAAGCTTTCTTT. Its protein is CASSLGGRNTEAFF. The V call is TRBV5-1, the J call TRBJ1-1; possibly TRBD1 for D (6 bases). Trimming stripped 2 bases from V and 1 base from J, with 9 bases between. Germline CDR1 is SGHRS and CDR2 is YFSETQ. CDR3 length equals 14 residues. The full variable domain, its missing parts supplied by reference TRBV5-1 and TRBJ1-1, is KAGVTQTPRYLIKTRGQQVTLSCSPISGHRSVSWYQQTPGQGLQFLFEYFSETQRNKGNFPGRFSGRQFSNSRSEMNVSTLELGDSALYLCASSLGGRNTEAFFGQGTRLTVV.